The 8 T cell receptor beta chains reported below all come from one sample, sequenced in a study of blood T cell repertoires in COVID-19. Profiled with immunoSEQ multiplex PCR; TCRdb holds only in-frame clones, not every one. Of approximately 170,000 clones detected, about 81% appear once; the ten largest clones hold more than 2.5%. Sample: PBMCs or T cells enriched from blood (not recorded which). The receptors were gathered from a woman in her thirties who had recovered from COVID-19.

This clone has only a few counts. The gene calls are TRBV10-3 and TRBJ1-5; D is uncertain. The CDR3 runs to 14 residues. V was clipped by 1 base and J by 3 bases, with 7 bases between them. CDR1 and CDR2 (germline): ENHRY, SYGVKD. The chain's CDR3 is CAISELQVNQPQHF. For the CDR3, the DNA is TGTGCCATCAGTGAGTTGCAGGTCAATCAGCCCCAGCATTTT.

The rearrangement links TRBV19 to TRBJ2-5; 8 nucleotides line up with TRBD2. Germline trimming cut 5 bases from V and 5 bases from J; bases unmatched to any gene: 4. This CDR3 has 13 amino acids. Germline V CDR1 and CDR2: LNHDA, SQIVND (reference sequence). CDR3 bases: TGTGCCAGTAGTCCGGGACTAGTCGAGACCCAGTACTTC. It is translated as CASSPGLVETQYF. Variable domain in full (rest from reference TRBV19 and TRBJ2-5): DGGITQSPKYLFRKEGQNVTLSCEQNLNHDAMYWYRQDPGQGLRLIYYSQIVNDFQKGDIAEGYSVSREKKESFPLTVTSAQKNPTAFYLCASSPGLVETQYFGPGTRLLVL.

CDR3 sequence (DNA): TGTGCCAGCAGCTTTACAGGGTTCGACGAGCAGTACGTC. Its protein is CASSFTGFDEQYV. The V gene is TRBV5-8, the J gene TRBJ2-7; possibly TRBD1 for D (6 bases). The CDR3 consists of 13 residues. Trimming removed 2 bases at V and 5 bases at J, with 11 bases between. Germline V CDR1 and CDR2: SGHTS, YDEGEE.

The J gene is TRBJ2-7, the V gene TRBV7-3, with 8 positions matching TRBD2. There are 16 residues in the CDR3. Germline V gene lookup returns CDR1 SGHTA and CDR2 FQGTGA. V gave up 2 bases and J gave up 0 bases; unmatched junction bases: 6. The CDR3, as DNA: TGTGCCAGCAGCTTATCTAGTGCGGGAGGCTCCTACGAGCAGTACTTC. Encoded protein: CASSLSSAGGSYEQYF.

This clone occurred a few times. The V gene is TRBV3-1 (or the pseudogene TRBV3-2), the J gene TRBJ2-3, with 13 bases that match TRBD2. The CDR3 is made up of 20 amino acids. Trimming removed 4 bases from V and 5 bases from J; junction bases left unmatched: 18. Per the germline V gene, CDR1 is LGHDT and CDR2 is YNNKEL (reference sequence). The CDR3 region is CASSPDLGTSGDLQGDTQYF. The CDR3 DNA reads as TGTGCCAGCAGCCCCGACCTTGGGACTAGCGGGGATCTACAAGGAGATACGCAGTATTTT.

The V and J genes are TRBV5-4 and TRBJ1-4; 12 nucleotides match TRBD1. The V and J ends lost 4 bases and 7 bases, in that order; junction bases with no gene match: 11. The germline V gene encodes CDR1 SGHNT and CDR2 YYREEE (reference sequence). This CDR3 is built from 17 residues. The CDR3, as DNA: TGTGCCAGCAGCACACCGGGACAGGGGGCGAATTTTGAAAAACTGTTTTTT. Protein: CASSTPGQGANFEKLFF.

V gene TRBV5-8 combines with J gene TRBJ1-3, with D unresolved. There are 14 residues in the CDR3. Germline CDR1 reads SGHTS; CDR2 reads YDEGEE. Trimming took 2 bases from V and 0 from J, leaving 6 bases between them. DNA of the CDR3: TGTGCCAGCAGCTTTATAAACTCTGGAAACACCATATATTTT. This gives the protein CASSFINSGNTIYF.

The V call is TRBV29-1, the J call TRBJ2-7, with 10 bases lining up with TRBD1. The CDR3 has 12 residues. The germline CDR1 and CDR2 sequences are SQVTM and ANQGSEA. V gave up 7 bases and J gave up 7 bases; unmatched junction bases: 7. The CDR3 region is CSGRQGAREQYF. For the CDR3, the DNA is TGCAGCGGCCGACAGGGGGCTCGGGAGCAGTACTTC.